This entry is about one T cell receptor (beta chain). This CDR3 region has 14 residues. Germline CDR1 and CDR2: KGHDR and SFDVKD. J gave up 4 bases and V 8 bases, and 10 bases lay outside the gene matches. The table came from immunoSEQ multiplex PCR; TCRdb's copy has only in-frame clones and leaves some out. The profile shows 250,000 or so clones, 75% to 90% of them singletons. The entry originates in a study of blood T cell repertoires in COVID-19. This clonotype was sampled from a woman aged 40 to 55 who had been exposed to COVID-19. The source material was PBMCs or T cells enriched from blood (not recorded which). This chain uses TRBV24-1 with TRBJ2-7, with 7 nucleotides matching TRBD1. The CDR3 nucleotides are TGTGCCACCAACCCCGGGACAGCCATATACGAGCAGTACGTC. Translation gives CATNPGTAIYEQYV.